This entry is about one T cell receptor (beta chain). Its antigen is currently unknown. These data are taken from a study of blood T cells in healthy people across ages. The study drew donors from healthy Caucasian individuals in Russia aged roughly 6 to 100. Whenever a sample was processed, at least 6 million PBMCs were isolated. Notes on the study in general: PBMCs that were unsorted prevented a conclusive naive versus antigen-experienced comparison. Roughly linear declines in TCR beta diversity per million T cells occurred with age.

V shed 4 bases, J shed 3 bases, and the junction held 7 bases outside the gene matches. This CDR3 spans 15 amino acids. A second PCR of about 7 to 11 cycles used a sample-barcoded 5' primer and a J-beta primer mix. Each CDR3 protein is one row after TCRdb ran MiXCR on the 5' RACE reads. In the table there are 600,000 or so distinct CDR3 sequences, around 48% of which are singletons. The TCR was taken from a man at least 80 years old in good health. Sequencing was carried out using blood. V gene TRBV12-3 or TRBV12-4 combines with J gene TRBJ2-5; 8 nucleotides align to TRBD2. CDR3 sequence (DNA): TGTGCCAGCAGTTACGGGCGGGGGGCTAAAGAGACCCAGTACTTC. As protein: CASSYGRGAKETQYF.